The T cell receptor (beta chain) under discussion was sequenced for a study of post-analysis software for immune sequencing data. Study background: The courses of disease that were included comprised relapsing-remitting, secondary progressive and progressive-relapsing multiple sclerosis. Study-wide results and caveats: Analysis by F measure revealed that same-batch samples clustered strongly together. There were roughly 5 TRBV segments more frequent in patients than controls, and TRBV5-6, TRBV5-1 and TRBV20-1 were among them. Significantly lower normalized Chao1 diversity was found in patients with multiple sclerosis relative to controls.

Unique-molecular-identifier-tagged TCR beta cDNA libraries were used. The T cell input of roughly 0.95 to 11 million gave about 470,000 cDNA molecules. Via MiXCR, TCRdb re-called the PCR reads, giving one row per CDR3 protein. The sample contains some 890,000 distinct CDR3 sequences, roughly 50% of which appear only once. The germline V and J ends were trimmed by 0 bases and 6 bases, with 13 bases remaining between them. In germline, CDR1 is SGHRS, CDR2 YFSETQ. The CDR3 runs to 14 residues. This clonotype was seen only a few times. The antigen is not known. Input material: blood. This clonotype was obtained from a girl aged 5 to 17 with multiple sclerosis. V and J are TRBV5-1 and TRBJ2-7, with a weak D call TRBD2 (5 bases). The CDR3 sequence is CASSLVGRTFEQYF. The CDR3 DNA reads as TGCGCCAGCAGCTTGGTCGGACGGACTTTCGAGCAGTACTTC. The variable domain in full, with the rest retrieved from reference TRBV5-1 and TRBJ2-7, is KAGVTQTPRYLIKTRGQQVTLSCSPISGHRSVSWYQQTPGQGLQFLFEYFSETQRNKGNFPGRFSGRQFSNSRSEMNVSTLELGDSALYLCASSLVGRTFEQYFGPGTRLTVT.